This is a list of T cell receptor beta chains from one sample in a study of blood T cells in healthy people across ages. TCRdb reanalysed the 5' RACE reads using MiXCR and keeps one entry per CDR3 protein. Of about 780,000 distinct CDR3 sequences in the sample, 60% to 80% were seen once. The sample taken for sequencing was blood. These receptors were collected from a man aged 25 to 40 in good health. Both conserved end residues are part of each CDR3. D genes are given only for firm matches. Expanded clones are given a class, and other clones once, few, many or no size at all.

CDR3 DNA: TGTGCCAGCAGTCTTGACAGGAGGGAGCAGTACTTC; CDR3 protein: CASSLDRREQYF; J gene: TRBJ2-7; D gene: .; clone size: few; V gene: TRBV7-9
CDR3 DNA: TGCGCCAGCAGCCAAGGCAGGGGGCTCCACGAGCAGTACTTC; CDR3 protein: CASSQGRGLHEQYF; J gene: TRBJ2-7; D gene: TRBD1; clone size: .; V gene: TRBV4-3
CDR3 DNA: TGCGCCAGCAGCCAAGGTTCGGGGGACACTGAAGCTTTCTTT; CDR3 protein: CASSQGSGDTEAFF; J gene: TRBJ1-1; D gene: .; clone size: .; V gene: TRBV4-3
CDR3 DNA: TGTGCCAGCAGTTTTCAGGTTAACTATGGCTACACCTTC; CDR3 protein: CASSFQVNYGYTF; J gene: TRBJ1-2; D gene: .; clone size: once; V gene: TRBV28
CDR3 DNA: TGTGCCAGCAGGACGTACCTAGACCCCGGGGAGCTGTTTTTT; CDR3 protein: CASRTYLDPGELFF; J gene: TRBJ2-2; D gene: .; clone size: .; V gene: TRBV7-2
CDR3 DNA: TGTGCCATCAGACCTACTAGCCCCCCCACAGATACGCAGTATTTT; CDR3 protein: CAIRPTSPPTDTQYF; J gene: TRBJ2-3; D gene: .; clone size: .; V gene: TRBV10-3
CDR3 DNA: TGTGCCATCAGTGGTTTACGGAACACTGAAGCTTTCTTT; CDR3 protein: CAISGLRNTEAFF; J gene: TRBJ1-1; D gene: .; clone size: .; V gene: TRBV10-3
CDR3 DNA: TGTGCCAGCAGCGCCGGACGGACCTATGGCTACACCTTC; CDR3 protein: CASSAGRTYGYTF; J gene: TRBJ1-2; D gene: .; clone size: .; V gene: TRBV13
CDR3 DNA: TGCGCCAGCAGCTCGACTAGCGGGGGGGCCTACGAGCAGTACTTC; CDR3 protein: CASSSTSGGAYEQYF; J gene: TRBJ2-7; D gene: TRBD2; clone size: few; V gene: TRBV5-1
CDR3 DNA: TGCAGTGCTACGGACCCGGCGGCTGGAAACACCATATATTTT; CDR3 protein: CSATDPAAGNTIYF; J gene: TRBJ1-3; D gene: .; clone size: .; V gene: TRBV20-1
CDR3 DNA: TGCAGTGCCCTTCGGACCCCGGACCCCACAGATACGCAGTATTTT; CDR3 protein: CSALRTPDPTDTQYF; J gene: TRBJ2-3; D gene: .; clone size: .; V gene: TRBV20-1
CDR3 DNA: TGCAGCGTGACTGGACAGAACACTGAAGCTTTCTTT; CDR3 protein: CSVTGQNTEAFF; J gene: TRBJ1-1; D gene: .; clone size: once; V gene: TRBV29-1
CDR3 DNA: TGTGCCAGCAGTCCACGACCCGCCGCCGACAGAATATACGAGCAGTACTTC; CDR3 protein: CASSPRPAADRIYEQYF; J gene: TRBJ2-7; D gene: .; clone size: .; V gene: TRBV27
CDR3 DNA: TGTGCTAGTGGTTTGGTATTTGAGACGGTCAAAAACATTCAGTACTTC; CDR3 protein: CASGLVFETVKNIQYF; J gene: TRBJ2-4; D gene: .; clone size: few; V gene: TRBV12-5
CDR3 DNA: TGTGCCACAAGGACCAGGGTACAAGAGACCCAGTACTTC; CDR3 protein: CATRTRVQETQYF; J gene: TRBJ2-5; D gene: .; clone size: .; V gene: TRBV6-2/TRBV6-3
CDR3 DNA: TGTGCCAGCAGCCCGCCGGGGGGACGGGGGGCGAATGAGCAGTTCTTC; CDR3 protein: CASSPPGGRGANEQFF; J gene: TRBJ2-1; D gene: .; clone size: .; V gene: TRBV7-3
CDR3 DNA: TGTGCCAGCCTGCGTGCCCGGGACAGGGGGCAACCCCTCCACTTT; CDR3 protein: CASLRARDRGQPLHF; J gene: TRBJ1-6; D gene: TRBD1; clone size: .; V gene: TRBV2
CDR3 DNA: TGTGCCAGCACGGCCGGGGGTCTCGATGAGCAGTTCTTC; CDR3 protein: CASTAGGLDEQFF; J gene: TRBJ2-1; D gene: .; clone size: .; V gene: TRBV2
CDR3 DNA: TGCAGCGCCTCGGGACAGGCGAACACTGAAGCTTTCTTT; CDR3 protein: CSASGQANTEAFF; J gene: TRBJ1-1; D gene: TRBD1; clone size: .; V gene: TRBV29-1
CDR3 DNA: TGTGCCAGCAGCCAAGTAGAGGGTCCCTACGAGCAGTACTTC; CDR3 protein: CASSQVEGPYEQYF; J gene: TRBJ2-7; D gene: .; clone size: many; V gene: TRBV4-2
CDR3 DNA: TGTGCCAGCAGTTACTCCGGGACGGCCCCTAACTATGGCTACACCTTC; CDR3 protein: CASSYSGTAPNYGYTF; J gene: TRBJ1-2; D gene: .; clone size: .; V gene: TRBV6-2/TRBV6-3
CDR3 DNA: TGTGCCAGCAGCTTGGGGTGGACCGGGGGGCTGTTTTTT; CDR3 protein: CASSLGWTGGLFF; J gene: TRBJ2-2; D gene: .; clone size: .; V gene: TRBV7-2
CDR3 DNA: TGCGCCAGCAGCCCTCAGGGGGGAGGGGAGCAGTTCTTC; CDR3 protein: CASSPQGGGEQFF; J gene: TRBJ2-1; D gene: .; clone size: .; V gene: TRBV4-3
CDR3 DNA: TGTGCCAGCAGCTACAACAGGGGGCTACCCTATGGCTACACCTTC; CDR3 protein: CASSYNRGLPYGYTF; J gene: TRBJ1-2; D gene: TRBD1; clone size: few; V gene: TRBV7-9
CDR3 DNA: TGTGCCAGCAGTTACTCCCGGGATAGTCTTGCAACTAATGAAAAACTGTTTTTT; CDR3 protein: CASSYSRDSLATNEKLFF; J gene: TRBJ1-4; D gene: .; clone size: once; V gene: TRBV6-5
CDR3 DNA: TGCAGTGCTAGCGGAGGGACAGGGCCCTACGAGCAGTACTTC; CDR3 protein: CSASGGTGPYEQYF; J gene: TRBJ2-7; D gene: TRBD1; clone size: .; V gene: TRBV20-1
CDR3 DNA: TGTGCCAGCAGGGGGCAGTCGGCAAACATTCAGTACTTC; CDR3 protein: CASRGQSANIQYF; J gene: TRBJ2-4; D gene: .; clone size: .; V gene: TRBV25-1
CDR3 DNA: TGTGCCAGCAGTTTATCGGGACAGATTATCCCCTACGAGCAGTACTTC; CDR3 protein: CASSLSGQIIPYEQYF; J gene: TRBJ2-7; D gene: TRBD1; clone size: .; V gene: TRBV27
CDR3 DNA: TGTGCCAGCATCGTCGGACAGGGTAACTATGGCTACACCTTC; CDR3 protein: CASIVGQGNYGYTF; J gene: TRBJ1-2; D gene: TRBD1; clone size: .; V gene: TRBV28
CDR3 DNA: TGTGCCAGCAGCTTACGTTGGTACAATGAGCAGTTCTTC; CDR3 protein: CASSLRWYNEQFF; J gene: TRBJ2-1; D gene: .; clone size: .; V gene: TRBV7-8
CDR3 DNA: TGCGCCAGCAGCCAAGTTTATTTACACAATGAGCAGTTCTTC; CDR3 protein: CASSQVYLHNEQFF; J gene: TRBJ2-1; D gene: .; clone size: .; V gene: TRBV4-3
CDR3 DNA: TGTGCCAGCAGTTACACAGGGGCGACAGGCGAGCAGTACTTC; CDR3 protein: CASSYTGATGEQYF; J gene: TRBJ2-7; D gene: TRBD1; clone size: .; V gene: TRBV12-3/TRBV12-4
CDR3 DNA: TGCAGTGCCCCTGCAAACAGGGGGATCTTCTATGGCTACACCTTC; CDR3 protein: CSAPANRGIFYGYTF; J gene: TRBJ1-2; D gene: TRBD1; clone size: .; V gene: TRBV20-1
CDR3 DNA: TGCAGCGTTCGGTCGGCAGGCCCTTATGGCTACACCTTC; CDR3 protein: CSVRSAGPYGYTF; J gene: TRBJ1-2; D gene: .; clone size: .; V gene: TRBV29-1
CDR3 DNA: TGCGCCAGCAGCTTGGAAGGGGGACAGGGGTATGGTAACTATGGCTACACCTTC; CDR3 protein: CASSLEGGQGYGNYGYTF; J gene: TRBJ1-2; D gene: TRBD1; clone size: .; V gene: TRBV5-1
CDR3 DNA: TGTGCCAGCAGCATCCCTAGCGGGGGGGCCTACGAGCAGTACTTC; CDR3 protein: CASSIPSGGAYEQYF; J gene: TRBJ2-7; D gene: TRBD2; clone size: .; V gene: TRBV28
CDR3 DNA: TGCGCCAGCAGCCAAGACGGACAGTTCGGTTCCTACGAGCAGTACTTC; CDR3 protein: CASSQDGQFGSYEQYF; J gene: TRBJ2-7; D gene: .; clone size: once; V gene: TRBV4-3
CDR3 DNA: TGCGCCAGCAGCTTGGACTGGCGGGGAGGAGGCACAGATACGCAGTATTTT; CDR3 protein: CASSLDWRGGGTDTQYF; J gene: TRBJ2-3; D gene: .; clone size: .; V gene: TRBV5-1
CDR3 DNA: TGTGCCAGCAGTAACCAAGGACTAGCGGGGGATCCCTACGAGCAGTACTTC; CDR3 protein: CASSNQGLAGDPYEQYF; J gene: TRBJ2-7; D gene: TRBD2; clone size: .; V gene: TRBV6-2/TRBV6-3
CDR3 DNA: TGTGCCATCAGTGAGCACGGGATGCGTAATAATGAGCAGTTCTTC; CDR3 protein: CAISEHGMRNNEQFF; J gene: TRBJ2-1; D gene: .; clone size: .; V gene: TRBV10-3
CDR3 DNA: TGTGCCAGCAGTTCCCAAGGACTAGCGGGAGGGGCCAACGTCCTGACTTTC; CDR3 protein: CASSSQGLAGGANVLTF; J gene: TRBJ2-6; D gene: TRBD2; clone size: .; V gene: TRBV28
CDR3 DNA: TGTGCCAGCAGCGCAGACAGGGCTTCGTACGAGCAGTACTTC; CDR3 protein: CASSADRASYEQYF; J gene: TRBJ2-7; D gene: TRBD1; clone size: .; V gene: TRBV6-1
CDR3 DNA: TGCAGCGTTGCCCCTCTGGCCCACGAGCAGTACTTC; CDR3 protein: CSVAPLAHEQYF; J gene: TRBJ2-7; D gene: .; clone size: .; V gene: TRBV29-1
CDR3 DNA: TGTGCCAGCACCTTATCCACCAATGAGCAGTTCTTC; CDR3 protein: CASTLSTNEQFF; J gene: TRBJ2-1; D gene: .; clone size: .; V gene: TRBV7-9
CDR3 DNA: TGCAGTGCCGATGGGACTAGCGGAGCCACAGATACGCAGTATTTT; CDR3 protein: CSADGTSGATDTQYF; J gene: TRBJ2-3; D gene: TRBD2; clone size: .; V gene: TRBV20-1
CDR3 DNA: TGTGCCAGCAGCTTAGCTGCCAGGGTCGGGGAGACCCAGTACTTC; CDR3 protein: CASSLAARVGETQYF; J gene: TRBJ2-5; D gene: .; clone size: .; V gene: TRBV7-2
CDR3 DNA: TGTGCCAGCAGTACCAGGGGAGTCGGGGAGCTGTTTTTT; CDR3 protein: CASSTRGVGELFF; J gene: TRBJ2-2; D gene: .; clone size: many; V gene: TRBV28
CDR3 DNA: TGTGCCAGCAGCCTTAGCCCTAGCTCCGCAGATACGCAGTATTTT; CDR3 protein: CASSLSPSSADTQYF; J gene: TRBJ2-3; D gene: .; clone size: few; V gene: TRBV4-2
CDR3 DNA: TGTGCCAGCAGTTTACTGACTAGCGGGTATTGGACAGATACGCAGTATTTT; CDR3 protein: CASSLLTSGYWTDTQYF; J gene: TRBJ2-3; D gene: TRBD2; clone size: .; V gene: TRBV6-2/TRBV6-3
CDR3 DNA: TGTGCCAGCAGTCGGGACAGCTCCTACAATGAGCAGTACTTC; CDR3 protein: CASSRDSSYNEQYF; J gene: TRBJ2-7; D gene: TRBD1; clone size: .; V gene: TRBV28
CDR3 DNA: TGTGCCAGCAGTCCCCGAGGGGATCAGCCCCAGCATTTT; CDR3 protein: CASSPRGDQPQHF; J gene: TRBJ1-5; D gene: .; clone size: few; V gene: TRBV6-2/TRBV6-3
CDR3 DNA: TGTGCCAGCAGTGCCTCCGGGGCCGCAGGCTCACCCCTCCACTTT; CDR3 protein: CASSASGAAGSPLHF; J gene: TRBJ1-6; D gene: .; clone size: .; V gene: TRBV27
CDR3 DNA: TGTGCCACCAGCAGAGATAAGGCTAGCGGCTCGGATACGCAGTATTTT; CDR3 protein: CATSRDKASGSDTQYF; J gene: TRBJ2-3; D gene: TRBD2; clone size: .; V gene: TRBV15
CDR3 DNA: TGTGCCAGCAGTGAAGACAGTTACCCCTACGAGCAGTACTTC; CDR3 protein: CASSEDSYPYEQYF; J gene: TRBJ2-7; D gene: .; clone size: .; V gene: TRBV6-1
CDR3 DNA: TGTGCCAGCAGCTTCTCCAATCCGGGACTAGGACTTTACAATGAGCAGTTCTTC; CDR3 protein: CASSFSNPGLGLYNEQFF; J gene: TRBJ2-1; D gene: TRBD2; clone size: .; V gene: TRBV7-6
CDR3 DNA: TGTGCCAGCAGTCGGACTAGCGTCCAAGAGACCCAGTACTTC; CDR3 protein: CASSRTSVQETQYF; J gene: TRBJ2-5; D gene: TRBD2; clone size: .; V gene: TRBV12-3/TRBV12-4
CDR3 DNA: TGCAGCGTTGGGCTCCCCAGCTCCTACGAGCAGTACTTC; CDR3 protein: CSVGLPSSYEQYF; J gene: TRBJ2-7; D gene: .; clone size: few; V gene: TRBV29-1